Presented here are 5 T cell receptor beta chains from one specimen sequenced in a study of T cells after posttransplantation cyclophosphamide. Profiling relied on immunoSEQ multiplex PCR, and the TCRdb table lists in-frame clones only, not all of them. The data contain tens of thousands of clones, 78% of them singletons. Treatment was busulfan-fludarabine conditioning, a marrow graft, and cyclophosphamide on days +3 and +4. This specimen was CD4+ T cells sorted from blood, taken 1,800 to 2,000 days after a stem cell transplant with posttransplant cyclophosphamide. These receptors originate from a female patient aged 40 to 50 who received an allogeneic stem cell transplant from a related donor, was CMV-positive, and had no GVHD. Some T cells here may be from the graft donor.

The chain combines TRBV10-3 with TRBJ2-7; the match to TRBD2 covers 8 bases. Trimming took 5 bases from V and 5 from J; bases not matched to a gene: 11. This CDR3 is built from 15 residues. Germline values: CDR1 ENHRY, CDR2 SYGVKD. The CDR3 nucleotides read TGTGCCATCAGTAACTCGGGGGGGCCCGAAAACGAGCAGTACTTC. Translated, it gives CAISNSGGPENEQYF.

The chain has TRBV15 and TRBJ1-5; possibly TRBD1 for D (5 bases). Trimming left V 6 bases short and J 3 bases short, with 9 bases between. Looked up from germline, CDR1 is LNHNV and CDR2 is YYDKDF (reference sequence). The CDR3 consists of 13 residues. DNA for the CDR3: TGTGCCACCAGACAGGAGCCCAATCAGCCCCAGCATTTT. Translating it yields CATRQEPNQPQHF.

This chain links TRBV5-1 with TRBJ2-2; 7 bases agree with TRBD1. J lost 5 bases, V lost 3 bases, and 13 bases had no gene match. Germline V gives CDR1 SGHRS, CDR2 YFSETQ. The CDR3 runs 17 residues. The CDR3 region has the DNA TGCGCCAGCAGCTCTTCAAGGGGGCCGCCGGGAACCGGGGAGCTGTTTTTT. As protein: CASSSSRGPPGTGELFF. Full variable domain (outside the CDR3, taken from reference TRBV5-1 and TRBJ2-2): KAGVTQTPRYLIKTRGQQVTLSCSPISGHRSVSWYQQTPGQGLQFLFEYFSETQRNKGNFPGRFSGRQFSNSRSEMNVSTLELGDSALYLCASSSSRGPPGTGELFFGEGSRLTVL.

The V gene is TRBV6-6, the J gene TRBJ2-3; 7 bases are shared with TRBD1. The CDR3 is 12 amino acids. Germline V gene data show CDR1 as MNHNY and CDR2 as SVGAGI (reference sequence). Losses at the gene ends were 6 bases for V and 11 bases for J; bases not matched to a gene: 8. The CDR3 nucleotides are TGTGCCAGCAGCCCGGGACAGACTAAGCAGTATTTT. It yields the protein CASSPGQTKQYF.

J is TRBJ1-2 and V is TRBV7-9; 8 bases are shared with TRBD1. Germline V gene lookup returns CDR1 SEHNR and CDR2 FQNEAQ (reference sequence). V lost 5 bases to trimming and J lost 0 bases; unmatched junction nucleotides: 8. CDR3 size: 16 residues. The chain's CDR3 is CASSGDRRYANYGYTF. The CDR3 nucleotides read TGTGCCAGCAGCGGGGACAGGCGCTACGCTAACTATGGCTACACCTTC.